This TCR beta chain appears in the sequencing data of a study of blood T cell repertoires in COVID-19. Study at large: Acute and convalescent COVID-19 specimens originated in the United States, Italy and Spain. Sources were T cells, B-cell-depleted T cells, or PBMCs; the material itself was cDNA or gDNA.

Per the original methods: Using reference gene primer amplification, nucleated cell counts were estimated. The method was immunoSEQ multiplex PCR; TCRdb's version includes in-frame clones alone and lacks a portion of them. D and trimming come from the DNA, and the V and J calls and clone size come from that table. The sample includes about 370,000 clones, 90% of them seen just once. The CDR3 totals 16 residues. Germline V gives CDR1 SGDLS, CDR2 YYNGEE. Losses at the gene ends were 2 bases for V and 3 bases for J; bases not matched to a gene: 5. This clone has just a few counts. This chain connects TRBV9 to TRBJ2-1, with 10 nucleotides matching TRBD2. This TCR was sampled from a man in his late teens or twenties with active or convalescent COVID-19. Input material: peripheral blood. The CDR3 DNA follows: TGTGCCAGCAGCGTGGAGAGCGGGGGGGTCTACAATGAGCAGTTCTTC. As protein: CASSVESGGVYNEQFF.